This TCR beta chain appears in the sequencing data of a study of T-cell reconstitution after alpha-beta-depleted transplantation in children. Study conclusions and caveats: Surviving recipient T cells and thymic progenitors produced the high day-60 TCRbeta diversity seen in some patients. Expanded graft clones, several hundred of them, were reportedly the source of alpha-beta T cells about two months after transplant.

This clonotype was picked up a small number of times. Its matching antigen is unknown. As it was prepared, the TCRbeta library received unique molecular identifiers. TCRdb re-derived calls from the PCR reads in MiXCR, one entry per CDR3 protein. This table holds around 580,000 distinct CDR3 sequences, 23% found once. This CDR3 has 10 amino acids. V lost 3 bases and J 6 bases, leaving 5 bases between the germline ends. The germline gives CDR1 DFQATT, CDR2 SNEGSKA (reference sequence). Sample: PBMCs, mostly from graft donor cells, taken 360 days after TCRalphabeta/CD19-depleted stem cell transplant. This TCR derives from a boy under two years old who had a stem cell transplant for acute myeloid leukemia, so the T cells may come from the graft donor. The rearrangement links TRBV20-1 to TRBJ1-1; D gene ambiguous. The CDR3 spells CSASESEAFF. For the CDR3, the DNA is TGCAGTGCTAGTGAGTCTGAAGCTTTCTTT.